The 6 T cell receptor beta chains given below trace back to one sample, sequenced in a study of CD4 and CD8 cells across lung adenocarcinoma regions (dated by TCRdb to 2017 to 2018). Library generation was performed with PCR. The sample was run on a HiSeq X Ten. TCRdb trimmed public reads at Q25 via fastp, called clones via MiXCR and kept in-frame beta chains. Rows with one shared CDR3 protein collapse into an entry with the most common genes and DNA. The sample includes some 16,000 distinct CDR3 sequences, with just under 55% observed a single time. The biggest ten clones account for 32% of the sample. The sequencing input was CD8+ T cells from the center of a lung tumor. Sample cell subset or site, as interpreted from the label and publication: tumor center region. These receptors originate from a female donor with lung adenocarcinoma. The CD4 and CD8 labels of this study may be unreliable.

Note on this clonotype: Because the CDR3 is missing its conserved closing phenylalanine or tryptophan, this is likely a read error. Because the CDR3's place on the DNA is in doubt, the DNA is left out and the CDR3 is given as listed by TCRdb. The rearrangement joins TRBV29-1 to TRBJ2-5; TRBD2, the D gene given by the table, was not confirmed from the DNA. In germline, CDR1 is SQVTM, CDR2 ANQGSEA. The CDR3 spans 14 residues, counting both ends. Here the CDR3 reads CSAGGRRGVRLPCS.

Ten or more counts support this clonotype. The chain joins TRBV4-1 to TRBJ2-7, with D perhaps matching TRBD1 (6 bases). Trimming shortened V by 4 bases and J by 0 bases, and 13 bases separated the two germline ends. The germline V gene encodes CDR1 MGHRA and CDR2 YSYEKL. CDR3 length: 15 amino acids. The CDR3 nucleotides are TGCGCCAGCAGCCTCCGGGACACCAGCTCCTACGAGCAGTACTTC. This codes for CASSLRDTSSYEQYF.

In this sample, this clonotype turned up a few times. This chain joins TRBV12-3 or TRBV12-4 and TRBJ1-2; TRBD1 aligns across 7 bases. Trimming at V came to 7 bases and at J to 8 bases, leaving 7 bases not matched to a gene. The CDR3 loop spans 12 amino acids. The CDR3 coding sequence is TGTGCCAGCACTCTACAGGGGTCCGGCTACACCTTC. Translated, it gives CASTLQGSGYTF.

The chain couples TRBV15 to TRBJ2-3, with 10 bases that match TRBD2. The CDR3 has 17 amino acids. From germline, CDR1 is LNHNV and CDR2 YYDKDF (reference sequence). The V gene end was trimmed by 1 base and the J gene end by 9 bases; junction bases not matched to a gene: 13. CDR3 in amino acids: CATSRGGERGGSETQYF. The CDR3 nucleotides are TGTGCCACCAGCAGAGGTGGCGAGCGGGGGGGATCGGAAACGCAGTATTTT.

The chain recombines TRBV6-1 with TRBJ2-1; a weak D match, TRBD1 (5 bases). Trimming cost V 6 bases and J 9 bases, with 12 bases left between them. Germline loops: CDR1 MNHNS, CDR2 SASEGT. The CDR3 contains 12 residues. CDR3 bases: TGTGCCAGCAGATCCCAGGGCGGTGAGCAGTTCTTC. Translated: CASRSQGGEQFF.

The chain is built from TRBV10-3 and TRBJ2-5, with 8 bases lining up with TRBD1. The end of the DNA is better explained by TRBJ2-7, so the J call may be wrong. The germline gives CDR1 ENHRY, CDR2 SYGVKD. The CDR3 consists of 13 residues. CDR3 protein: CAIRQGDNYEQYF. The CDR3 DNA follows: TGTGCCATCAGACAGGGGGACAACTACGAGCAGTACTTC.